These 17 T cell receptor beta chains came from one sample sequenced in a study of OX40 agonist ivuxolimab in advanced cancers. The method was immunoSEQ multiplex PCR; TCRdb's version includes in-frame clones alone and lacks a portion of them. The table lists some 74,000 clones, about 85% of them singletons. The input for sequencing was CD4+ or CD8+ T cells sorted from blood, taken in a trial of the OX40 agonist ivuxolimab. The source is an adult with an advanced solid tumor such as melanoma, head and neck, liver or kidney cancer.

V usage is TRBV18 and J usage is TRBJ2-1, with 8 bases that match TRBD1. With 0 bases clipped from V and 9 bases from J, the junction kept 13 bases outside the gene matches. Germline V gene sequence: CDR1 KGHSH, CDR2 LQKENI. CDR3 length equals 17 residues. Here the CDR3 DNA reads TGTGCCAGCTCACCACCCGGAGGGACAGGTGGCTCGACTGAGCAGTTCTTC. Translation: CASSPPGGTGGSTEQFF.

The chain employs TRBV30 and TRBJ2-2; possibly TRBD1 for D (6 bases). The V end was cut by 5 bases, the J end by 4 bases, with 14 bases between. Germline CDR1 and CDR2: GTSNPN and SVGIG (reference sequence). This CDR3 contains 14 residues. The CDR3 DNA sequence: TGTGCCTGGGGTGGGGGCGCGGGCACCGGGGAGCTGTTTTTT. Translating it yields CAWGGGAGTGELFF.

This rearrangement joins TRBV7-2 to TRBJ2-3; 10 positions match TRBD2. The V segment lost 1 base and the J segment 7 bases; nucleotides outside the gene matches: 5. The CDR3 loop spans 15 amino acids. Germline V gene sequence: CDR1 SGHTA, CDR2 FQGNSA. CDR3 region: CASSLGLAGVNTQYF. CDR3 in DNA: TGTGCCAGCAGCTTAGGGCTAGCGGGAGTGAATACGCAGTATTTT. The full variable domain, rest sourced from reference TRBV7-2 and TRBJ2-3, is GAGVSQSPSNKVTEKGKDVELRCDPISGHTALYWYRQSLGQGLEFLIYFQGNSAPDKSGLPSDRFSAERTGGSVSTLTIQRTQQEDSAVYLCASSLGLAGVNTQYFGPGTRLTVL.

The chain recombines TRBV28 with TRBJ1-2, with 7 positions matching TRBD1. The V segment lost 6 bases and the J segment 6 bases; nucleotides outside the gene matches: 10. The CDR3 runs to 14 residues. Germline V gives CDR1 MDHEN, CDR2 SYDVKM. CDR3 protein: CASRRTGVRDGYTF. In nucleotides, the CDR3 is TGTGCCAGCAGACGAACAGGGGTTAGGGATGGCTACACCTTC.

This chain joins TRBV28 and TRBJ1-3; D unclear. The CDR3 extends over 14 amino acids. Trimming cost V 6 bases and J 2 bases, with 11 bases left between them. Germline V gene lookup returns CDR1 MDHEN and CDR2 SYDVKM. The DNA for the CDR3 is TGTGCCAGCAGCCGATTCGCAGCTGGAAACACCATATATTTT. Translated, it gives CASSRFAAGNTIYF. Full variable domain (missing parts from reference TRBV28 and TRBJ1-3): DVKVTQSSRYLVKRTGEKVFLECVQDMDHENMFWYRQDPGLGLRLIYFSYDVKMKEKGDIPEGYSVSREKKERFSLILESASTNQTSMYLCASSRFAAGNTIYFGEGSWLTVV.

This chain joins TRBV5-1 and TRBJ2-3; 7 nucleotides align to TRBD1. This CDR3 contains 14 residues. CDR1 is SGHRS and CDR2 is YFSETQ in the germline V gene. Trimming cost V 0 bases and J 4 bases; bases outside gene matches: 2. The CDR3, as DNA: TGCGCCAGCAGCTTGGGACAGGGCCCAGATACGCAGTATTTT. The encoded protein is CASSLGQGPDTQYF.

The V gene is TRBV28, the J gene TRBJ1-1; D possibly corresponds to TRBD1 (5 bases). V lost 1 base to trimming and J lost 13 bases, with 13 bases between them. The germline V gene has CDR1 MDHEN and CDR2 SYDVKM. The CDR3 has 12 amino acids. DNA of the CDR3: TGTGCCAGCAGTTTATTGGGAAGGGGAGGTTTCTTT. Translating it yields CASSLLGRGGFF.

This clone was seen a single time. The chain recombines TRBV5-6 with TRBJ1-2, with D tentatively TRBD1 (6 bases). V gave up 5 bases and J gave up 4 bases, with 15 bases separating them. The CDR3 loop spans 14 amino acids. Germline CDR1 is SGHDT and CDR2 is YYEEEE. The CDR3 protein is CASRNDRFGYGYTF. The CDR3 DNA reads TGTGCCAGCAGGAACGACAGGTTCGGCTATGGCTACACCTTC.

The chain combines TRBV19 with TRBJ1-5; 7 bases are a match to TRBD1. The V gene end was trimmed by 3 bases and the J gene end by 7 bases; junction bases not matched to a gene: 9. The germline gives CDR1 LNHDA, CDR2 SQIVND (reference sequence). The CDR3 contains 15 residues. CDR3 DNA: TGTGCCAGTAGTATTAGCGAGGGGGCTGAACAGCCCCAGCATTTT. Translating it yields CASSISEGAEQPQHF.

There are a few counts of this clone. The chain couples TRBV20-1 to TRBJ1-2; D is uncertain. The germline V gene has CDR1 DFQATT and CDR2 SNEGSKA (reference sequence). This CDR3 has 10 residues. CDR3 loop: CSARSDGYTF. The CDR3 DNA reads as TGCAGCGCGCGGTCCGATGGCTACACCTTC.

This clone was observed many times. The chain links TRBV21-1 to TRBJ1-2; TRBD1, the table's D call, was not compared with the DNA. TRBV21-1 is annotated as a pseudogene. CDR3 length: 15 amino acids. The CDR3 DNA follows: TGTGCCAGCACCACAGGGGGGCCGAGTAACTATGGCTACACCTTC. Its protein is CASTTGGPSNYGYTF.

The chain carries TRBV27 and TRBJ2-7; the match to TRBD2 covers 9 bases. Germline V gene sequence: CDR1 MNHEY, CDR2 SMNVEV (reference sequence). CDR3 length equals 14 residues. V lost 4 bases, J lost 3 bases, and 4 bases stayed unmatched. CDR3 protein: CASSYVAGVYEQYF. Here the CDR3 DNA reads TGTGCCAGCAGTTACGTAGCGGGAGTCTACGAGCAGTACTTC.

The chain joins TRBV28 to TRBJ1-4; D is unclear. The length of the CDR3 is 14 residues. Germline loops: CDR1 MDHEN, CDR2 SYDVKM. Trimming cost V 5 bases and J 8 bases, with 15 bases left between them. The CDR3 sequence: CASSLETQGEKLFF. The CDR3 DNA sequence: TGTGCCAGCAGTCTGGAGACTCAAGGGGAAAAACTGTTTTTT.

The J gene is TRBJ2-5, the V gene TRBV25-1; 9 bases line up with TRBD2. Germline-derived CDR1 and CDR2 are MGHDK and SYGVNS. V lost 7 bases, J lost 5 bases, and 11 bases stayed unmatched. The CDR3 is 15 residues long. The CDR3 reads CASKRREGFGETQYF. CDR3 DNA: TGTGCCAGCAAGCGGCGGGAGGGATTTGGGGAGACCCAGTACTTC.

The rearrangement links TRBV11-2 to TRBJ1-1, with D maybe TRBD1 (5 bases). The V end was cut by 3 bases, the J end by 1 base, with 9 bases between. The germline CDR1 and CDR2 sequences are SGHAT and FQNNGV. The CDR3 runs 14 residues. The CDR3 bases are TGTGCCAGCAGCTTTATGGGGCGGAACACTGAAGCTTTCTTT. It translates to CASSFMGRNTEAFF.

In this sample, this clone turned up once. The chain carries TRBV13 and TRBJ2-3; possible D gene TRBD2, 5 bases. V lost 5 bases to trimming and J lost 1 base, with 16 bases between them. This CDR3 has 16 residues. Germline V CDR1 and CDR2: PRHDT, FYEKMQ (reference sequence). The CDR3 nucleotides are TGTGCCAGCAGCGCCCGGAGGAACTTCGGCACAGATACGCAGTATTTT. Amino acids: CASSARRNFGTDTQYF.

The chain has TRBV30 and TRBJ1-1, with TRBD1 as a possible D gene (6 bases). This CDR3 has 13 amino acids. Looked up from germline, CDR1 is GTSNPN and CDR2 is SVGIG (reference sequence). Trimming removed 5 bases from V and 1 base from J, with 11 bases in between. The CDR3 sequence is CAWEPGANTEAFF. In DNA, the CDR3 is TGTGCCTGGGAACCAGGGGCGAACACTGAAGCTTTCTTT.